This TCR beta chain emerged from a study of T cell clonotyping in hematopoietic cell transplantation. Study overall: Cytoreduction preceded collection of pretransplant recipient samples. Whole-study results and caveats: Pathologically expanded recipient clonotypes increased progressively from day 30 to day 180 as diversity fell.

The method was immunoSEQ multiplex PCR; TCRdb's version includes in-frame clones alone and lacks a portion of them. This sample has roughly 6,000 clones, with over 75% found just once. This clone came up a few times. Antigen specificity is unknown. The time point is: recipient sample about 28 days before transplant, after cytoreduction. V lost 2 bases to trimming and J lost 6 bases, with 16 bases between them. Germline CDR1 reads GTSNPN; CDR2 reads SVGIG (reference sequence). This CDR3 has 15 residues. This chain joins TRBV30 and TRBJ2-2; D may correspond to TRBD1 or TRBD2 (5 bases each). The receptor comes from a woman aged 50 to 65 with acute myeloid leukemia. Some clones in this sample may be carry-over from other donors' samples. Sample: peripheral blood mononuclear cells, taken before stem cell transplant. The CDR3 is CAWSSEGLLSGELFF. For the CDR3, the DNA is TGTGCCTGGAGTTCTGAGGGGCTATTGTCCGGGGAGCTGTTTTTT. The whole variable domain, remainder taken from reference TRBV30 and TRBJ2-2, is SQTIHQWPATLVQPVGSPLSLECTVEGTSNPNLYWYRQAAGRGLQLLFYSVGIGQISSEVPQNLSASRPQDRQFILSSKKLLLSDSGFYLCAWSSEGLLSGELFFGEGSRLTVL.